The clone carrying this TCR beta chain was seen many times. Its cognate antigen is unknown. Trimming removed 7 bases from V and 0 bases from J, with 7 bases in between. This CDR3 has 14 residues. These data are taken from a study of human T cells and chemical hapten exposure. Overall study: Cases of alopecia areata, totalis or universalis occurred in a predominantly female patient group. Mainly, slight library volume differences in the pool made TCR yields vary.

TCRdb re-called the RACE reads with MiXCR, one entry per CDR3 protein. Of around 380,000 distinct CDR3 sequences listed, approximately 5% were seen once; the top ten hold 2% to 2.5%. General study points: After DPC sensitization, TCRs above 1 in 1000 frequency showed no change. Counts of expanded TCRs at PT1 were positively correlated with patch test score.

Documented time point: patch test 1, 2 weeks after DPC sensitization. Treatment in this sample: therapeutic diphenylcyclopropenone sensitization with weekly scalp DPC. V usage is TRBV12-3 or TRBV12-4 and J usage is TRBJ2-6; the D is unclear. The sample here was whole blood, taken in connection with sensitization to the hapten diphenylcyclopropenone (DPC). The source is a woman aged 50 to 60 with alopecia areata. Some clones in this sample may be carry-over from other donors' samples. The CDR3 loop is CASTHSSGANVLTF. In nucleotides, the CDR3 is TGTGCCAGCACCCACAGCTCTGGGGCCAACGTCCTGACTTTC.